Described below is a single T cell receptor (beta chain) sequence and its context. The source of the sample is a study of blood T cell repertoires in COVID-19. Study as a whole: The analysed material was cDNA or gDNA that came from T cells, B-cell-depleted T cells, or PBMCs.

TCRdb's table, derived via immunoSEQ multiplex PCR, lists solely in-frame clones and lacks some. Here the sample spans approximately 470,000 clones, about nine tenths being singletons. Resolution of symptoms, clearance, or two negative PCRs was present in recovered Cohort 3 donors. CDR1 WSHSY and CDR2 SAAADI come from the germline V gene. With 4 bases clipped from V and 0 bases from J, the junction kept 2 bases outside the gene matches. The CDR3 covers 14 residues. This receptor was identified in a young woman who had recovered from COVID-19. Sequencing input: PBMCs or T cells enriched from blood (not recorded which). The V call is TRBV10-2, the J call TRBJ2-7; TRBD1 matches 8 bases. This CDR3 reads CASSGDRFSYEQYF. CDR3 bases: TGCGCCAGCAGTGGGGACAGGTTCTCCTACGAGCAGTACTTC.